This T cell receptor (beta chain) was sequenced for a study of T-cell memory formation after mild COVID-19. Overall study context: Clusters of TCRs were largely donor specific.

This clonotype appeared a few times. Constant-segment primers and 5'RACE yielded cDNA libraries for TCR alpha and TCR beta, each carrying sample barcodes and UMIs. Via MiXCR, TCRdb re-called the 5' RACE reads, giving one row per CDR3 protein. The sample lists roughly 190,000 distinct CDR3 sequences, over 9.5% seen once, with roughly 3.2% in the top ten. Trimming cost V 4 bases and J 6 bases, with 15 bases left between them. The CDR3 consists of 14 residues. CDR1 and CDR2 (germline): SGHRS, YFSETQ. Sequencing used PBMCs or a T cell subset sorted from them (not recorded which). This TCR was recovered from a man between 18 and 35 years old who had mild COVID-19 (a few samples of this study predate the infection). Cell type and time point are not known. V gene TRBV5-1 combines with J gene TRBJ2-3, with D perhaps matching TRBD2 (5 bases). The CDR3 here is CASSTGLAGDTQYF. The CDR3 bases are TGCGCCAGCAGCACCGGCCTTGCGGGCGATACGCAGTATTTT.